This T cell receptor (beta chain) was captured by sequencing in a study of blood T cell repertoires in COVID-19 (TCRdb year 2020). With respect to the entire study: The collaborator samples originated in the United States, Italy and Spain and spanned the acute and convalescent phases of COVID-19. The prospective study material was composed of cDNA or gDNA derived from T cells, B-cell-depleted T cells, or PBMCs. A freely available public database, intended as a resource for researchers studying the immune response to SARS-CoV-2, is where the repertoires were released. Sample metadata almost always included a de-identified subject ID, COVID-19 status, age in years and sex. Where available, HLA class I and class II types were obtained from metadata supplied by the sample provider rather than from assay-based typing. The samples were drawn from two sources: the first 160 participants of the ongoing ImmuneRACE study, and 1,200 or so subjects contributed by 6 global collaborators. Deeply sampled blood TCRbeta repertoires from subjects exposed to, actively infected with, or recovered from COVID-19 were included in the dataset.

V and J are trimmed by 2 bases and 4 bases, and the gene matches miss 7 bases of the junction. The CDR1 and CDR2 encoded by the germline V gene are SGDLS and YYNGEE. The CDR3 measures 15 amino acids from cysteine to phenylalanine. Only the CDR3 portion is preserved as DNA: 45 bases, with reading frame beginning at the first base. Points on this clone: The antigen this receptor binds is unknown. Nothing much larger sits one base from this clone, and base qualities are not available.

TCRbeta CDR3 regions were amplified from genomic DNA by means of the immunoSEQ Assay, a bias-controlled multiplex PCR. The source study handled its data this way. Nucleated cell counts per sample were estimated from amplification of reference gene primers within the assay. To quantify the absolute abundance of each unique TCRbeta CDR3 rearrangement, sequence reads were collapsed and filtered. For each sample, productive Simpson clonality was calculated as the square root of Simpson's diversity index across productive rearrangements. The clones in this table, taken by TCRdb from immuneACCESS, are in-frame only. Not every clone is retained; where verified, under half of the shortfall comes from an unresolved V gene, and the cause of the rest is unknown. That table gives V, J and clone size, and the DNA gave D and trimming. The sample includes tens of thousands of clones, with about 77% observed a single time. The top ten clonotypes cover about 29% of the sample.

Broader findings and caveats from the paper: Clinical and demographic metadata were provided uncurated, with the amount varying by source and participant.

Each collaborating institution followed its own protocols to collect whole blood in K2EDTA tubes. For TCRbeta analysis, collaborators shipped samples in one of three forms: frozen whole blood, isolated PBMCs, or DNA extracted from either of those sample types. The rearrangement combines TRBV9 with TRBJ2-3; the central 7 bases match TRBD1. What was sequenced was peripheral blood. This TCR came from a human donor in a cohort sampled during active COVID-19. The sequence in DNA is TGTGCCAGCAGCGTCGAGGGGGCCTCACCAGATACGCAGTATTTT. Protein translation: CASSVEGASPDTQYF.